This TCR beta chain emerged from a study of shared clonotypes between healthy human individuals. Donors, without exception, were Caucasian adults residing in Nashville, Tennessee. Germline loops: CDR1 KGHSH, CDR2 LQKENI. CDR3 size: 15 residues. The ends were cut back, 2 bases at V and 0 bases at J, with 11 bases in the middle. Profiling relied on immunoSEQ multiplex PCR, and the TCRdb table lists in-frame clones only, not all of them. Among 1,100,000 or so clones, about four fifths were seen once, and the ten largest hold approximately 0.5%. This chain connects TRBV18 to TRBJ2-7; tentative D call: TRBD1 (5 bases). The sample comprised memory CD4+ T cells from PBMCs. Subset: CD45RA-negative fraction. The receptor's source is a man between 18 and 35 years old in good health. Some clones in this sample may be carry-over from other donors' samples. CDR3 amino acids: CASSPSRQFSYEQYF. For the CDR3, the DNA is TGTGCCAGCTCACCATCACGACAGTTCTCCTACGAGCAGTACTTC. Drawing the rest from reference TRBV18 and TRBJ2-7, the complete variable domain is NAGVMQNPRHLVRRRGQEARLRCSPMKGHSHVYWYRQLPEEGLKFMVYLQKENIIDESGMPKERFSAEFPKEGPSILRIQQVVRGDSAAYFCASSPSRQFSYEQYFGPGTRLTVT.